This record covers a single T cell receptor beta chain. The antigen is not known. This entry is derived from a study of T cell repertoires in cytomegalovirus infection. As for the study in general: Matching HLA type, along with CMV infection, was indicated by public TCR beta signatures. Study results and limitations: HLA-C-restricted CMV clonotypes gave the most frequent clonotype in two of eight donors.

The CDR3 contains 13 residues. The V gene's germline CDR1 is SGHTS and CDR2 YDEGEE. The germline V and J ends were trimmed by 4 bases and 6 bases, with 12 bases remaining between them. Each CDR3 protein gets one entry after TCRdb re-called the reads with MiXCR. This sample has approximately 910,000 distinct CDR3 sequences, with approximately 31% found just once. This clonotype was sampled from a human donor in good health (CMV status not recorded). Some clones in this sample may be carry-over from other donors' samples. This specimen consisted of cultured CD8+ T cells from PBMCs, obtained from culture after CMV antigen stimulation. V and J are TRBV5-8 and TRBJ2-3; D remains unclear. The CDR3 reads CASSLPIGDTQYF. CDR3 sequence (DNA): TGTGCCAGCAGCCTGCCTATCGGGGATACGCAGTATTTT.